This T cell receptor (beta chain) originates from a study of OX40 agonist ivuxolimab in advanced cancers. In terms of the full investigation: Ivuxolimab was an agonistic, fully human IgG2 monoclonal antibody directed against OX40 (CD134), a costimulatory receptor. Intravenous ivuxolimab was administered to patients every 2 weeks at six dose levels: 0.01, 0.1, 0.3, 1.5, 3 and 10 mg/kg. Of the 50 to 55 dose-escalation patients, hepatocellular carcinoma was present in about 20, melanoma in roughly 15, renal cell carcinoma in 9 and head and neck cancer in 9. In the dose-escalation cohort, around four fifths of patients were male, and the mean age was roughly 56 years with a range of roughly 20 to 79. Prior anti-PD-1, anti-PD-L1 or anti-CTLA-4 therapy was permitted, and checkpoint inhibitors had been received by around 39% of dose-escalation patients. Partial responses occurred in three dose-escalation patients, of whom one had hepatocellular carcinoma and two had cutaneous melanoma. The point of sequencing TCRbeta in the periphery was to test whether ivuxolimab changed TCR sequence diversity and drove clonal T-cell expansion. The monotherapy dose-escalation portion (N of about 49 patients) of the phase I ivuxolimab trial is reported in the paper.

Patients with autoimmune disease history or receiving systemic immunosuppression were excluded from the trial. Peripheral blood for TCR sequencing was collected from all dose cohorts at baseline, on cycle 4 day 1, and on cycle 7 day 1. Samples were obtained from an open-label, multicenter, first-in-human phase I dose-escalation trial of ivuxolimab. Adults with locally advanced or metastatic head and neck squamous cell, hepatocellular, melanoma or renal cell carcinoma were enrolled in the trial. CD4+ and CD8+ T cells were sorted separately from peripheral blood before TCR sequencing. Genomic DNA was extracted from sorted cells for sequencing of the TCRbeta CDR3 region. TCRbeta CDR3 regions were sequenced using the immunoSEQ Assay. TCRdb mirrors the immuneACCESS table, restricted to in-frame sequences. Some clones are absent from its copies; in checked studies, under half trace to an unresolved V gene, and the reason for the others is unknown. Here the sample has about 59,000 clones; approximately 86% occur a single time. The ten biggest clones cover less than 0.85% of the sample.

Comments on this clone: Its antigen is still unknown. One base away there is no much larger clone; base qualities are not given.

The investigation overall reported the following: Low levels of normalized T-cell clonal expansion were also seen in some patients who did not respond. In the 0.1-3.0 mg/kg groups, partial responders had among the lowest normalized peripheral clonal expansion, particularly in CD8+ T cells. After ivuxolimab, expanded clones were on average more numerous among CD8+ T cells than among CD4+ T cells. Which antigens the clonally expanded peripheral T cells were specific for was not determined. Clonal expansion of both CD4+ and CD8+ blood T cells was observed from baseline to week 6 at doses 0.1 to 3.0 mg/kg.

Including cysteine and phenylalanine, the CDR3 has 12 amino acids. Only the CDR3 DNA is retained, 36 bases long and in frame from the first base. V lost 1 base and J lost 7 bases; the stretch between them is 7 bases long. For CDR1 and CDR2, the germline V gene lists SGHTA and FQGNSA. The rearrangement joined TRBV7-2 to TRBJ1-2; TRBD1 could be the D gene, as 6 bases match. Sample: CD4+ or CD8+ T cells sorted from blood, taken in a trial of the OX40 agonist ivuxolimab. The receptor's source is an adult with an advanced solid tumor such as melanoma, head and neck, liver or kidney cancer. The DNA sequence is TGTGCCAGCAGCTTAGAAGGGGGTGGCTACACCTTC. This sequence encodes CASSLEGGGYTF. The CDR3 plus the reference TRBV7-2 and TRBJ1-2 genes for the other parts give the full variable domain: GAGVSQSPSNKVTEKGKDVELRCDPISGHTALYWYRQSLGQGLEFLIYFQGNSAPDKSGLPSDRFSAERTGGSVSTLTIQRTQQEDSAVYLCASSLEGGGYTFGSGTRLTVV.